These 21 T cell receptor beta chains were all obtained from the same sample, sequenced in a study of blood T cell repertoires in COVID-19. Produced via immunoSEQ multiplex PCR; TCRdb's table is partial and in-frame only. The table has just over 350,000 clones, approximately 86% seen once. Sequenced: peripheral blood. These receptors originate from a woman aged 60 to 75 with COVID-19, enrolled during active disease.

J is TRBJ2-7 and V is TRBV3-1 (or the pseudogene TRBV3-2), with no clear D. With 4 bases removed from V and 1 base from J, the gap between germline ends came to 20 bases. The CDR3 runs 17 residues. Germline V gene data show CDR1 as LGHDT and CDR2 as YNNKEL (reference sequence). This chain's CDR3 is CASSRVLSGPLSYEQYF. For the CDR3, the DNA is TGTGCCAGCAGCCGGGTTCTATCGGGTCCTTTATCCTACGAGCAGTACTTC.

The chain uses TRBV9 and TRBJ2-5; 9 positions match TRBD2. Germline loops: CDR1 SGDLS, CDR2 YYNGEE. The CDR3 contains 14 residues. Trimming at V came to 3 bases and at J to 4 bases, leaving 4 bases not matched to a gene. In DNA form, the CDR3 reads TGTGCCAGCAGCGACTATAGCGGGGGAGAGACCCAGTACTTC. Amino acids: CASSDYSGGETQYF.

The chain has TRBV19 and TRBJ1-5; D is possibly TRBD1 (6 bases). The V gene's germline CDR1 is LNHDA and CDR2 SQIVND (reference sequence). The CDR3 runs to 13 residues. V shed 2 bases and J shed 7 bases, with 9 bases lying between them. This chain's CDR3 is CASSITGKQPQHF. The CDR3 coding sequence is TGTGCCAGTAGTATAACAGGGAAACAGCCCCAGCATTTT.

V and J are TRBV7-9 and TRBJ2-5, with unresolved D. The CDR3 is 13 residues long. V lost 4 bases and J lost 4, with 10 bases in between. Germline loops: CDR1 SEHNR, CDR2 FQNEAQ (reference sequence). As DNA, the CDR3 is TGTGCCAGCAGCTATGGCCACGTAGAGACCCAGTACTTC. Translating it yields CASSYGHVETQYF.

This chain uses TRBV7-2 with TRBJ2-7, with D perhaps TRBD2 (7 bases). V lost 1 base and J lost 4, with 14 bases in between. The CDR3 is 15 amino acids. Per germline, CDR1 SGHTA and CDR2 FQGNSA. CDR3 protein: CASSLGAGAEYEQYF. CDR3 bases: TGTGCCAGCAGCTTAGGGGCGGGGGCAGAATACGAGCAGTACTTC.

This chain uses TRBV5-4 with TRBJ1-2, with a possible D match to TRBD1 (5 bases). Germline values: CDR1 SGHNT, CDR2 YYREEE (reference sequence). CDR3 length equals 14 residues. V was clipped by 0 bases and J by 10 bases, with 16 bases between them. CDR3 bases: TGTGCCAGCAGCTTGGATCAGGGTTTACTGGTCTACACCTTC. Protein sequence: CASSLDQGLLVYTF.

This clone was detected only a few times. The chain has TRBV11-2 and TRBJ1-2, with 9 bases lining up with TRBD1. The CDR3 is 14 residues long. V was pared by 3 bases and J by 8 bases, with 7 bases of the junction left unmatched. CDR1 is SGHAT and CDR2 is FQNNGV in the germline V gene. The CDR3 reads CASSFRTGEGGYTF. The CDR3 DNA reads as TGTGCCAGCAGCTTTAGGACAGGGGAAGGGGGCTACACCTTC.

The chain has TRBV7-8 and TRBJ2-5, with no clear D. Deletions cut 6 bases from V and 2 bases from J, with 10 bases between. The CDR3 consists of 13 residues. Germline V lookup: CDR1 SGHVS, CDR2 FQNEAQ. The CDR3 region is CASSPNNQETQYF. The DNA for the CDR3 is TGTGCCAGCAGTCCAAACAATCAAGAGACCCAGTACTTC.

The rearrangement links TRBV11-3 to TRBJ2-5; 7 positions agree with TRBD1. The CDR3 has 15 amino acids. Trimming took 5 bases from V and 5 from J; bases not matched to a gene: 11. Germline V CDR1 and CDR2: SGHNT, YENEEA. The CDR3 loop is CASSQTGTVGETQYF. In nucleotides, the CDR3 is TGTGCCAGCAGCCAGACCGGGACAGTTGGGGAGACCCAGTACTTC.

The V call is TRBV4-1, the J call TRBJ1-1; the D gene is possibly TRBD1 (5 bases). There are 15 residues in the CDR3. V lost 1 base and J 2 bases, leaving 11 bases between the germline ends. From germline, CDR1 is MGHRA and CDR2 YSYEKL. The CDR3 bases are TGCGCCAGCAGCCAAGCCCCGACAGTAAACACTGAAGCTTTCTTT. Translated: CASSQAPTVNTEAFF.

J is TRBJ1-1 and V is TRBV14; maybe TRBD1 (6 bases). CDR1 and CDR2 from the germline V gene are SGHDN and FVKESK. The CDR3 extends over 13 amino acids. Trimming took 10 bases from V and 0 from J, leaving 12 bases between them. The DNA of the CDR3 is TGTGCCACCCAACAGGGATTGAACACTGAAGCTTTCTTT. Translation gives CATQQGLNTEAFF.

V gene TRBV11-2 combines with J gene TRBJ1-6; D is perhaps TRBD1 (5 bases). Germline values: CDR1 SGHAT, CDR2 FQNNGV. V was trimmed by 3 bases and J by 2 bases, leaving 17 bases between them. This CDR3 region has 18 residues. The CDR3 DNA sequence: TGTGCCAGCAGCTTTTTGAGTTCAGGGTACACCTATAATTCACCCCTCCACTTT. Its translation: CASSFLSSGYTYNSPLHF.

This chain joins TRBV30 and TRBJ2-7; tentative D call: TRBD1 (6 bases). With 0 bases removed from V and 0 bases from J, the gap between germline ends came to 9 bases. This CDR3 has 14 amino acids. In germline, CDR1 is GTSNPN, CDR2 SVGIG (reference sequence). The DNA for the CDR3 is TGTGCCTGGAGTGTACAGGGCAGCTCCTACGAGCAGTACTTC. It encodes CAWSVQGSSYEQYF.

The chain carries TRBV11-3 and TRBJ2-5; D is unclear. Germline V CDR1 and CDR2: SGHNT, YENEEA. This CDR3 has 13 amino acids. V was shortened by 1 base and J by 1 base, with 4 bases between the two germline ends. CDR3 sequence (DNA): TGTGCCAGCAGCTTAGGGGCCCAAGAGACCCAGTACTTC. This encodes CASSLGAQETQYF.

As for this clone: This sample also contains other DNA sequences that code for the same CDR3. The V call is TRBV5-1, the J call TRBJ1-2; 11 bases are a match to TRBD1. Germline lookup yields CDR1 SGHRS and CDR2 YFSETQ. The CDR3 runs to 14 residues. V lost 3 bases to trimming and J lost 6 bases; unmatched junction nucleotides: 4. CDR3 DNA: TGCGCCAGCAGCTCAGGACAGGGGGCGGATGGCTACACCTTC. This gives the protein CASSSGQGADGYTF.

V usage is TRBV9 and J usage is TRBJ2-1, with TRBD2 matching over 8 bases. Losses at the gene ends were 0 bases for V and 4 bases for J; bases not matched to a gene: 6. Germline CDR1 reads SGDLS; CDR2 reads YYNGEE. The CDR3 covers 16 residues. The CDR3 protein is CASSVGGSGVYNEQFF. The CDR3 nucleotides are TGTGCCAGCAGCGTAGGCGGTAGCGGGGTTTACAATGAGCAGTTCTTC.

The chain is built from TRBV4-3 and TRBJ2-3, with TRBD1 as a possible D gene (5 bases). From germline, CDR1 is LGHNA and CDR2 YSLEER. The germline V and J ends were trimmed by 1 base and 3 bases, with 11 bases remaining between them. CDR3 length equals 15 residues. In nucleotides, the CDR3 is TGCGCCAGCAGCCAAGTTATGACAGCAACAGATACGCAGTATTTT. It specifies CASSQVMTATDTQYF.

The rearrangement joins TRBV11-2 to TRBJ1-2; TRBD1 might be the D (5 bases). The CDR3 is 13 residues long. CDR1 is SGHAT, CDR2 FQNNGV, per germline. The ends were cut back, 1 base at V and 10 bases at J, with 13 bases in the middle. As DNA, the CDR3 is TGTGCCAGCAGCTTAGTGGGGGGTTGGCCCTACACCTTC. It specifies CASSLVGGWPYTF.

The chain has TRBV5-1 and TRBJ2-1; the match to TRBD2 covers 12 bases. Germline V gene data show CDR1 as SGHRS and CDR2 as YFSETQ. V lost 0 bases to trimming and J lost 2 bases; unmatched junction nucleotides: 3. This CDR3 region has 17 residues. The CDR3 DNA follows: TGCGCCAGCAGCTTGGGACTAGCGGGGGAGACCTACAATGAGCAGTTCTTC. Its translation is CASSLGLAGETYNEQFF.

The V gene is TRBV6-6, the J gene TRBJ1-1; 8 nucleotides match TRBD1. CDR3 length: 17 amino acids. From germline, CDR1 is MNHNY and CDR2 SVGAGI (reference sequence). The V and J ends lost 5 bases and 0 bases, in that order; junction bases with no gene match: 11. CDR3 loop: CASSRQGARGMNTEAFF. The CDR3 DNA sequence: TGTGCCAGCAGTCGCCAGGGGGCCCGGGGGATGAACACTGAAGCTTTCTTT.

CDR3 in amino acids: CASSLAAGGTKNIQYF. The CDR3 DNA is TGTGCCAGCAGCTTAGCGGCGGGGGGGACCAAAAACATTCAGTACTTC. This sequence joins TRBV7-2 and TRBJ2-4; 9 positions match TRBD2. V dropped 0 bases and J dropped 2; count of bases not matched to a gene: 2. Germline CDR1 is SGHTA and CDR2 is FQGNSA. The CDR3 is 16 amino acids. Complete variable domain (other parts from reference TRBV7-2 and TRBJ2-4): GAGVSQSPSNKVTEKGKDVELRCDPISGHTALYWYRQSLGQGLEFLIYFQGNSAPDKSGLPSDRFSAERTGGSVSTLTIQRTQQEDSAVYLCASSLAAGGTKNIQYFGAGTRLSVL.